This TCR beta chain originates from a study of T cell responses to AZD1222 COVID-19 vaccine. The assay was immunoSEQ multiplex PCR, and TCRdb's table has in-frame clones only and misses some. This sample yields some 150,000 clones, of which 70% to 90% are seen a single time; roughly 8.7% belongs to the top ten. V shed 9 bases and J 4 bases; nucleotides not matched to a gene: 13. This CDR3 is built from 16 residues. Germline V gives CDR1 SGHNT, CDR2 YYREEE (reference sequence). The chain carries TRBV5-4 and TRBJ2-2, with 9 bases aligning to TRBD2. The sequenced sample was peripheral blood, obtained 28 days after the second dose of the MenACWY control vaccine. The receptor comes from an adult who received the MenACWY meningococcal vaccine as a control. DNA of the CDR3: TGTGCCACGGGGCGGGAGGGCCTTCTTACCACCGGGGAGCTGTTTTTT. The encoded protein is CATGREGLLTTGELFF.